This TCR beta chain originates from a study of molecular identifiers for immune sequencing clone quantification. Study-wide context: Split five ways in replicates, RNA from about 20,000 or 100,000 naive CD8 cells had four portions sequenced. Broader study findings: Clones above 20 RNA copies contained over 97% of effector molecules and under 1% of naive molecules.

Naive CD8 T cell sorting was performed on the CD8+CD4-CCR7+CD45RA+ phenotype. To note about this clonotype: The target antigen is unknown. The conserved closing phenylalanine or tryptophan is absent in this CDR3, likely reflecting a read error.

This CDR3 region has 14 residues. The germline gives CDR1 SEHNR, CDR2 FQNEAQ (reference sequence). Via MiXCR, TCRdb re-called the PCR reads, giving one row per CDR3 protein. The sample holds some 680,000 distinct CDR3 sequences, around 25% seen once. Sequenced material: naive CD8+ T cells from blood, with Jurkat cell RNA spiked in. Sample subset: FACS-sorted CD8+CD4-CCR7+CD45RA+ naive T cells. The receptor's source is a human donor in good health. Some libraries in this study had Jurkat cell RNA spiked in. J is TRBJ1-1 and V is TRBV7-9, with 9 bases fitting TRBD1. CDR3 DNA sequence: TGTGCCCGCAGCTTAGGGACAGGGATCGGTGAAGCTTTCTCT. Protein: CARSLGTGIGEAFS.